The subject of this entry is one T cell receptor beta chain. The data originate from a study of T cells in Graves' hyperthyroidism and ophthalmopathy. Amplified TCR beta CDR3 regions came from RNA transcripts. RT-PCR in the first round (using the HTBI primer set) targeted the TCR CDR3. Using its own MiXCR run on the multiplex PCR reads, TCRdb lists one record per CDR3 protein. The data contain roughly 500,000 distinct CDR3 sequences, more than 45% of them seen just once; the ten biggest clones take up 15% to 20%. Germline loops: CDR1 MGHRA, CDR2 YSYEKL. V was cut by 1 base and J by 1 base, with 13 bases left in between. The CDR3 length is 16 residues.

This chain links TRBV4-1 with TRBJ2-5, with D possibly being TRBD2 (5 bases). The sequence derives from an adult woman with Graves' disease, either hyperthyroidism or ophthalmopathy (not recorded which). The specimen was peripheral blood or thyroid tissue (not recorded which). CDR3 loop: CASSQGRSGLQETQYF. CDR3 DNA sequence: TGCGCCAGCAGCCAAGGAAGAAGCGGCCTCCAAGAGACCCAGTACTTC.